These 4 T cell receptor beta chains share one sample of origin, sequenced in a study of siplizumab effects on memory and regulatory T cells. Sequencing used immunoSEQ multiplex PCR; TCRdb keeps in-frame clones, though not all of them. The sample holds roughly 100,000 clones, around nine tenths seen once. Sequencing was performed on CD4+ T cells sorted from blood. The receptors were gathered from a human donor in good health.

CDR3 residues: CASTARIVGNSPLHF. DNA of the CDR3: TGTGCCAGCACCGCTCGGATAGTCGGAAATTCACCCCTCCACTTT. This chain links TRBV6-1 with TRBJ1-6; D remains unclear. There are 15 residues in the CDR3. V was cut by 7 bases and J by 7 bases, with 17 bases left in between. CDR1 MNHNS and CDR2 SASEGT come from the germline V gene.

The chain links TRBV7-2 to TRBJ2-7, with D possibly TRBD2 on 6 matching bases. V was shortened by 5 bases and J by 2 bases, with 22 bases between the two germline ends. The CDR3 sequence is 17 residues long. Per germline, CDR1 SGHTA and CDR2 FQGNSA. The CDR3: CASSPPGWREHTYEQYF. The CDR3 DNA reads as TGTGCCAGCAGCCCACCTGGGTGGCGGGAACATACCTACGAGCAGTACTTC.

J is TRBJ1-5 and V is TRBV5-5, with unresolved D. The CDR3 spans 14 residues. V shed 1 base and J shed 11 bases, with 16 bases lying between them. Germline-derived CDR1 and CDR2 are SGHKS and YYEKEE (reference sequence). CDR3 residues: CASSLSSVRTTQHF. The CDR3 region has the DNA TGTGCCAGCAGCTTGAGTTCAGTGAGGACTACCCAGCATTTT.

In its sample, this clone was seen a few times. The J gene is TRBJ1-2, the V gene TRBV28; 9 nucleotides align to TRBD1. The germline V gene has CDR1 MDHEN and CDR2 SYDVKM. V was pared by 6 bases and J by 4 bases, with 9 bases of the junction left unmatched. This CDR3 comprises 15 residues. CDR3 sequence: CASRKYTGGPYGYTF. CDR3 in DNA: TGTGCCAGCAGAAAATACACAGGGGGCCCCTATGGCTACACCTTC.